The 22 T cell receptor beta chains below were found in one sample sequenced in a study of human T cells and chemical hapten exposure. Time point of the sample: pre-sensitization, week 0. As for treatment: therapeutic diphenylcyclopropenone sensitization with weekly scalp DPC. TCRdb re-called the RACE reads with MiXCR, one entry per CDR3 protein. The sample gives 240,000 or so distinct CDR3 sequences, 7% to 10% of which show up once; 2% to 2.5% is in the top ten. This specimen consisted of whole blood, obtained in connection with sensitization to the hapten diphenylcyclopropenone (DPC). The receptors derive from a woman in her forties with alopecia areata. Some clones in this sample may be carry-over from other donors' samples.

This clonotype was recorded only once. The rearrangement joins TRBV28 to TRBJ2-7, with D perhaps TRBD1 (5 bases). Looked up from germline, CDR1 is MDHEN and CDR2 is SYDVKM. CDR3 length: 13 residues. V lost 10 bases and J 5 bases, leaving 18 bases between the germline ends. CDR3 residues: CAITDSPYDEQYF. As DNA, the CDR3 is TGTGCCATCACCGACAGTCCCTACGACGAGCAGTACTTC.

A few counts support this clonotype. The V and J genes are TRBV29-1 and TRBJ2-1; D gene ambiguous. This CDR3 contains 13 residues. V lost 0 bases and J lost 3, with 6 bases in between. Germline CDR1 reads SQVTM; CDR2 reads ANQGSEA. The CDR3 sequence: CSVEERNYNEQFF. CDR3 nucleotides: TGCAGCGTTGAAGAGAGGAACTACAATGAGCAGTTCTTC.

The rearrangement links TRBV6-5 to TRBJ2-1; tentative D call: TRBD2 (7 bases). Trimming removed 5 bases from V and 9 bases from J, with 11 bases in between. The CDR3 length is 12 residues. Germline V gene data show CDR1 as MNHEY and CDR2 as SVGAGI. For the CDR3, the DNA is TGTGCCAGCAGTCGGGGGGCGGCTGAGCAGTTCTTC. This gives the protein CASSRGAAEQFF.

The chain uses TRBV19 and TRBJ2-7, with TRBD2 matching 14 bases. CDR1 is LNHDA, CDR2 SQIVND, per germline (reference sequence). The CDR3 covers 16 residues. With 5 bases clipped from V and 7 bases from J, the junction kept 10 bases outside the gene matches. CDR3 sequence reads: CASSFAGTSGRIEQYF. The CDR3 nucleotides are TGTGCCAGTAGTTTCGCCGGGACTAGCGGGAGAATTGAGCAGTACTTC. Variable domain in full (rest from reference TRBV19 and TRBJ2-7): DGGITQSPKYLFRKEGQNVTLSCEQNLNHDAMYWYRQDPGQGLRLIYYSQIVNDFQKGDIAEGYSVSREKKESFPLTVTSAQKNPTAFYLCASSFAGTSGRIEQYFGPGTRLTVT.

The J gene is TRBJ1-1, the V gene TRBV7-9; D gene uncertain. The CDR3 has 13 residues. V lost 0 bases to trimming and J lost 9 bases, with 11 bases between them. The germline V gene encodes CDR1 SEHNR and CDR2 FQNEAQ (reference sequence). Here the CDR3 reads CASSLAEVTKAFF. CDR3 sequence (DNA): TGTGCCAGCAGCTTAGCGGAGGTTACGAAAGCTTTCTTT.

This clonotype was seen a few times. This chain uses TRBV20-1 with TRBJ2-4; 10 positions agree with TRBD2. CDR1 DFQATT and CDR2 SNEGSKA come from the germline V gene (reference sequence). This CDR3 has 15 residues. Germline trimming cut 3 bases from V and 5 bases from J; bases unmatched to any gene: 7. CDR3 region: CSASFSGRAQNIQYF. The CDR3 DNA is TGCAGTGCTAGTTTCAGCGGGAGGGCCCAAAACATTCAGTACTTC.

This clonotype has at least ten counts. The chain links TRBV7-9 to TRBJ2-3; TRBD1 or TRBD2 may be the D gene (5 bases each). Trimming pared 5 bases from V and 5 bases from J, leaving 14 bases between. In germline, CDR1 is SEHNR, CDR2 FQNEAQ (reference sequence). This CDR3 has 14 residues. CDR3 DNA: TGTGCCAGCAGCCCTAGAGGGGCGGGAGATACGCAGTATTTT. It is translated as CASSPRGAGDTQYF.

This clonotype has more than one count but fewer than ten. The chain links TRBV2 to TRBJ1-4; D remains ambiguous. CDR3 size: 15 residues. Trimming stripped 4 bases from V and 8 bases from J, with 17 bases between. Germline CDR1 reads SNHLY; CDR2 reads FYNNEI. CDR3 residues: CASSANQQSPEKLFF. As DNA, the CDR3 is TGTGCCAGCAGTGCCAACCAACAAAGTCCCGAAAAACTGTTTTTT.

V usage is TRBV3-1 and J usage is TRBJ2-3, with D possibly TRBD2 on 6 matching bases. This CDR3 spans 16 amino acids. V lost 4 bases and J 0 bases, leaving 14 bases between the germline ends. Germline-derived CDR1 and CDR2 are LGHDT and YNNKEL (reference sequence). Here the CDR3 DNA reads TGTGCCAGCAGCCTAGACTGGGAGGCCAGCACAGATACGCAGTATTTT. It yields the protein CASSLDWEASTDTQYF.

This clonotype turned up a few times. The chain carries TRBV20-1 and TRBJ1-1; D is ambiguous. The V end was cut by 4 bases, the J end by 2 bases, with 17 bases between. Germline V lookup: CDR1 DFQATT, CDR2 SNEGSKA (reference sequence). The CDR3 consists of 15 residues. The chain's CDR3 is CSATSPGLSNTEAFF. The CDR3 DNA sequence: TGCAGTGCTACCTCCCCTGGGCTCTCCAACACTGAAGCTTTCTTT.

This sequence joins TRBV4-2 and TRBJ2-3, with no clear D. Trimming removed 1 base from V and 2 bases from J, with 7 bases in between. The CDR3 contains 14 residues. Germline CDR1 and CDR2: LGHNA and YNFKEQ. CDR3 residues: CASSQGANTDTQYF. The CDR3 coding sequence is TGTGCCAGCAGCCAAGGGGCGAACACAGATACGCAGTATTTT.

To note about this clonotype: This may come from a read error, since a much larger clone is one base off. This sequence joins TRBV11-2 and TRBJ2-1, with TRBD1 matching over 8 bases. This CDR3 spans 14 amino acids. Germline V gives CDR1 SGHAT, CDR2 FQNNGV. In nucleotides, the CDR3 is TGTGCCAGCAGCCGCCGGGACAGGAACAATGAGAAGTTCTTC. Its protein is CASSRRDRNNEKFF. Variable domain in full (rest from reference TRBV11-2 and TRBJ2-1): EAGVAQSPRYKIIEKRQSVAFWCNPISGHATLYWYQQILGQGPKLLIQFQNNGVVDDSQLPKDRFSAERLKGVDSTLKIQPAKLEDSAVYLCASSRRDRNNEKFFGPGTRLTVL.

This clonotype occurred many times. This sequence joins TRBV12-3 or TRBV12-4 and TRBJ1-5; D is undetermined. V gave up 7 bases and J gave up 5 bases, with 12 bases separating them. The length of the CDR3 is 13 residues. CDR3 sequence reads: CASTLGRDQPQHF. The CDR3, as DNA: TGTGCCAGCACCCTGGGGAGGGATCAGCCCCAGCATTTT.

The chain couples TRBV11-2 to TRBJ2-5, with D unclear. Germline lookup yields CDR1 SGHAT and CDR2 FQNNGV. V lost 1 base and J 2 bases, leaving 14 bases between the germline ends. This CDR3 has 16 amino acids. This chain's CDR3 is CASSLGRSREQETQYF. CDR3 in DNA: TGTGCCAGCAGCTTAGGTCGATCTAGGGAACAAGAGACCCAGTACTTC.

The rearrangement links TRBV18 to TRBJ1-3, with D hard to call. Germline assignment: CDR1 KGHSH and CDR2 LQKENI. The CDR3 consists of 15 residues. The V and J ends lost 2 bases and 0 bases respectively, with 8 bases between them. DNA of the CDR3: TGTGCCAGCTCACCAGGGGAGGGCTCTGGAAACACCATATATTTT. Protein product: CASSPGEGSGNTIYF.

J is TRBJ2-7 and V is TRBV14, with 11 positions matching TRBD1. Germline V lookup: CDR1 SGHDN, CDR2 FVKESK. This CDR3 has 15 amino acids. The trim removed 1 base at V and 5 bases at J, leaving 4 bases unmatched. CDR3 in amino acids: CASSQGGQGVDEQYF. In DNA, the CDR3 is TGTGCCAGCAGCCAAGGGGGACAGGGGGTGGACGAGCAGTACTTC.

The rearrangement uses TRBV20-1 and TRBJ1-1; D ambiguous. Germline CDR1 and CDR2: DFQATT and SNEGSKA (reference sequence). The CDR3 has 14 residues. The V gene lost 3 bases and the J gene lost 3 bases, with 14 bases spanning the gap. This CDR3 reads CSASRSQGYTEAFF. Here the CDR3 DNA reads TGCAGTGCTAGCAGATCTCAAGGGTACACTGAAGCTTTCTTT.

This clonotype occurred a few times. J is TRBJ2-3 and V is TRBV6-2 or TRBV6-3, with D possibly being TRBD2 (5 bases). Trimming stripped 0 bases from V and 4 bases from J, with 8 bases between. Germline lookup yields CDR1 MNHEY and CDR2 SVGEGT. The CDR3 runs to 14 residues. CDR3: CASSYSSSPDTQYF. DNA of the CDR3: TGTGCCAGCAGTTACTCGTCTAGCCCAGATACGCAGTATTTT.

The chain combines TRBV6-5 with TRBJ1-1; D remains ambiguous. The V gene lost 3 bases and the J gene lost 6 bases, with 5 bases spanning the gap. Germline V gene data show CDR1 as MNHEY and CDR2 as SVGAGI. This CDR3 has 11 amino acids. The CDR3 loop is CASSYHSEAFF. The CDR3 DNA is TGTGCCAGCAGTTATCATTCTGAAGCTTTCTTT.

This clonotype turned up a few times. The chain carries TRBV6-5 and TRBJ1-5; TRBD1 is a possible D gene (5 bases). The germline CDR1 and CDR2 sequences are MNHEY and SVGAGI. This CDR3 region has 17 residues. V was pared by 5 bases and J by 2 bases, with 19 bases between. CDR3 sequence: CASSPLGAALGNQPQHF. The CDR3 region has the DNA TGTGCCAGCAGTCCACTCGGGGCAGCCTTGGGCAATCAGCCCCAGCATTTT.

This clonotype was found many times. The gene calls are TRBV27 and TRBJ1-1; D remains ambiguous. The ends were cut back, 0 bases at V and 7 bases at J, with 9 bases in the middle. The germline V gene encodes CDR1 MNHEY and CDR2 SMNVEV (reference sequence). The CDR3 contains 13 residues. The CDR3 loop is CASSLSGYGEAFF. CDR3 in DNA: TGTGCCAGCAGTTTATCAGGGTACGGTGAAGCTTTCTTT.

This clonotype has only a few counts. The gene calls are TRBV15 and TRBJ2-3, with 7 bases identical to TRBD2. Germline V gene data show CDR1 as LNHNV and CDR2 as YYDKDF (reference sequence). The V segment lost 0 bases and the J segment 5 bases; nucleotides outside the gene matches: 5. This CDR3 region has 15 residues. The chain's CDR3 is CATSRDTGGIDTQYF. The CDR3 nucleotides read TGTGCCACCAGCAGAGATACGGGAGGAATAGATACGCAGTATTTT.